This T cell receptor beta chain was recovered during a study of chemoradiotherapy in HPV16-positive cancers. About the research overall: Candidate HPV-specific clones and shared TCR motifs came from two HPV16-positive patients. Study findings and constraints: Only a couple of HPV16-positive patients supplied the functional HPV-specificity definition. Candidate HPV-specific clones and E7-related TCR motifs grew in tumor during treatment.

The germline CDR1 and CDR2 sequences are MNHNY and SVGAGI (reference sequence). This CDR3 has 15 residues. Trimming took off 6 bases at V and 6 bases at J, with 19 bases between the two ends. Comment on this clone: What it binds is not known.

Method: immunoSEQ multiplex PCR; TCRdb's copy keeps in-frame clones and lacks some. The sample records approximately 35,000 clones, 92% being singletons. Samples were taken several times over chemoradiotherapy. The sequencing here drew on blood, taken from a patient who underwent chemoradiotherapy. The TCR comes from a human donor with HPV-associated anogenital cancer. The chain recombines TRBV6-6 with TRBJ2-3; D not certain. The CDR3 DNA sequence: TGTGCCAGCAGCTCCTGGACCCGTCCGGGCGATACGCAGTATTTT. It translates to CASSSWTRPGDTQYF.